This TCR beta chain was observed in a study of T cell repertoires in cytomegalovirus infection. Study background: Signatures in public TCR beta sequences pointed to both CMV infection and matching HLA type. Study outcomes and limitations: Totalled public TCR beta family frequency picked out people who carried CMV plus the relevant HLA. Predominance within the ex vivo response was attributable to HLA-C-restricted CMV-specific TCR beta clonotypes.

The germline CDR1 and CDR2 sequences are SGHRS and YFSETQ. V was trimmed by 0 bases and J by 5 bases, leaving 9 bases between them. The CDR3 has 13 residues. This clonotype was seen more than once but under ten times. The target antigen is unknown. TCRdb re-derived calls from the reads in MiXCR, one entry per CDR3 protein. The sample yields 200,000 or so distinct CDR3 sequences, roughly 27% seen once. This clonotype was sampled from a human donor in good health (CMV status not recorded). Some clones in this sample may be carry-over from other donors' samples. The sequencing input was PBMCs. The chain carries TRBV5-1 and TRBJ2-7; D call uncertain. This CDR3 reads CASSLGTINEQYF. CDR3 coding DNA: TGCGCCAGCAGCTTGGGGACCATCAACGAGCAGTACTTC.